This T cell receptor (beta chain) emerged from a study of blood T cell repertoires in COVID-19. On the study more broadly: Acute and convalescent COVID-19 samples came from the United States, Italy and Spain.

Looked up from germline, CDR1 is SGHNT and CDR2 is YYREEE (reference sequence). Trimming cost V 7 bases and J 1 base; bases outside gene matches: 7. This CDR3 region has 15 residues. Authors' data handling: Cell counts per sample came from amplifying reference gene primers. The protocol was immunoSEQ multiplex PCR, while the TCRdb copy is restricted to in-frame clones and leaves out a portion. V and J calls plus clone size are reproduced from that table; the DNA served to infer D and trimming. The sample includes about 99,000 clones, roughly four fifths of them seen just once. The clonotype comes from a man between 60 and 70 years old with acute or convalescent COVID-19. The chain has TRBV5-4 and TRBJ2-3, with 9 bases lining up with TRBD1. Sequenced sample: peripheral blood. As DNA, the CDR3 is TGTGCCAGCGGACAGGGGATTAGAGGCACAGATACGCAGTATTTT. This sequence encodes CASGQGIRGTDTQYF.